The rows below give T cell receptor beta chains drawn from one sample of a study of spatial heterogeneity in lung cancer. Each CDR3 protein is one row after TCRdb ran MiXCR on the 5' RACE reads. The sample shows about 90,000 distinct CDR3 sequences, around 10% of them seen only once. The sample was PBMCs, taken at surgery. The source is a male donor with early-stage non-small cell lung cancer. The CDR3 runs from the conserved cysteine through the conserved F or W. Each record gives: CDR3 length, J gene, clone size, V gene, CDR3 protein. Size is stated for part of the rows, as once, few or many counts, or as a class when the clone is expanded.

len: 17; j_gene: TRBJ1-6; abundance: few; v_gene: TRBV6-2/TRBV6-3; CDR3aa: CASSQYGGSRDNSPLHF
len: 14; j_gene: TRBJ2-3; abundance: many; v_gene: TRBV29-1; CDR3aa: CSARTYQTADTQYF
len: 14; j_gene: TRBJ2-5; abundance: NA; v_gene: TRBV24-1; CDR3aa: CATSSGGGGETQYF
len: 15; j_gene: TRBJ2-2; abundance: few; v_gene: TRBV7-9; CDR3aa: CASRLTGGGTGELFF
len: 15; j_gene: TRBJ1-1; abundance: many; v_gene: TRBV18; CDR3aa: CASSPQAVMNTEAFF
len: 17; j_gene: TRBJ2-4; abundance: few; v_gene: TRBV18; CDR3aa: CASSPPGALFAKNIQYF
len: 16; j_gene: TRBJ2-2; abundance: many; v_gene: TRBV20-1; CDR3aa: CSATGDTASLTGELFF
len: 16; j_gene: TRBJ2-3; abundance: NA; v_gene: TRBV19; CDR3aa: CASSIGQGMGTDTQYF
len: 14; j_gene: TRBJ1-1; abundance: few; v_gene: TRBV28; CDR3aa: CASQDGTHHTEAFF
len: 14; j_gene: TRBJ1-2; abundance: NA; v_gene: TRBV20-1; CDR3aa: CSATPTVSSYGYTF
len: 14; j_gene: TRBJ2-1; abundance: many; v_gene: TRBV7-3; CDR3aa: CASSLQGAYNEQFF
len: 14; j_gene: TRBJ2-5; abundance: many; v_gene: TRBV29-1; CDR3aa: CSVAGTSGRETQYF
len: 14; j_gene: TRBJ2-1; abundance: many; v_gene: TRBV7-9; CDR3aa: CASSLESGGRIPFF
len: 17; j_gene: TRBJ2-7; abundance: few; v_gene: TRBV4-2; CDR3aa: CASSLQYGWTAAYEQYF
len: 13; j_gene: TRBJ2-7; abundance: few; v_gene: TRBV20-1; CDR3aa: CSAQDRVGDEQYF
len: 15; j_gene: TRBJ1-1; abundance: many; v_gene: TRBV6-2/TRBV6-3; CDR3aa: CASSYGGGENTEAFF
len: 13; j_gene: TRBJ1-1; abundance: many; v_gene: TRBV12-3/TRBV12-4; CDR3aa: CASNRGENTEAFF
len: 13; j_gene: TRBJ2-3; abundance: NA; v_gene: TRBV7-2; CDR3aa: CASTLGSTDTQYF
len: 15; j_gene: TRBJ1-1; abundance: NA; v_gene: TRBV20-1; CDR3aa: CSARDLEGWGTEAFF
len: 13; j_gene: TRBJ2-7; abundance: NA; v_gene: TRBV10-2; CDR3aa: CASRGDTPYEQYF
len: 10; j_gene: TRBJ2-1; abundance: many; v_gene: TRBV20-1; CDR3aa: CSALSGRRFF
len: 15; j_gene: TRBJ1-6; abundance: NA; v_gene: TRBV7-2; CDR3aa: CASSPMAGGASPLHF
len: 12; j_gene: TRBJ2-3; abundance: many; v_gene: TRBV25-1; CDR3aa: CASNRGTDTQYF
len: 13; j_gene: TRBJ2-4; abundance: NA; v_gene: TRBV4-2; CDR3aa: CASSHPGGGTQYF
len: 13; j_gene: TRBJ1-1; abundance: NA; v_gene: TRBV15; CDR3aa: CATSRGTGGAAFF
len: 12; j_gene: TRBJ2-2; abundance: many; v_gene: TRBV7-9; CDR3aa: CASSLFTGELFF
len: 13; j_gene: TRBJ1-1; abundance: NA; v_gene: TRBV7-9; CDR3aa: CASSDKLNTEAFF
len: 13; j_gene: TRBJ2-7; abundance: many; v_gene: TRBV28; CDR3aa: CASSLWAGVEQYF
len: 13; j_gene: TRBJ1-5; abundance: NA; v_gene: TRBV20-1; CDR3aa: CSASVGADQPQHF
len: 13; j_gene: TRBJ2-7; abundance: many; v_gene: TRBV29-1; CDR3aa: CSVADRVTYEQYF
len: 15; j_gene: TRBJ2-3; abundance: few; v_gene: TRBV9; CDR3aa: CASSSGTKSTDTQYF